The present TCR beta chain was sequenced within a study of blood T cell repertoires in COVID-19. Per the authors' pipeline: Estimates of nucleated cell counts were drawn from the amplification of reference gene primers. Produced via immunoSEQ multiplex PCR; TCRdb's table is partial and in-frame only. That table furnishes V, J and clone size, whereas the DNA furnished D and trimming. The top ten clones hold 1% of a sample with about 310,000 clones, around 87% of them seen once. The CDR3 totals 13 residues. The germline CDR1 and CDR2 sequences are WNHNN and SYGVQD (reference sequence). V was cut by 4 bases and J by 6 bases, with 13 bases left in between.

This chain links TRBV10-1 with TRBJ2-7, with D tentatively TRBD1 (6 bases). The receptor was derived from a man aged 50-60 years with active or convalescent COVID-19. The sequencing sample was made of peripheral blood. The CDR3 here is CASSAYRAGEQYF. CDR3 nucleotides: TGCGCCAGCAGTGCTTACAGGGCTGGCGAGCAGTACTTC.